This record concerns one TCR beta chain sequence. No antigen is known for it. Base qualities are not provided; no much larger clone lies one nucleotide away. This entry belongs to a study of control samples from healthy donors and cancer patients (TCRdb year 2020). Taken from the germline V gene (reference sequence), the CDR1 and CDR2 loops are SEHNR and FQNEAQ. At the junction V is shortened by 0 bases and J by 0 bases, with 7 bases in between. Taken from cysteine to phenylalanine, the CDR3 has 15 residues. The only DNA kept is the CDR3, 45 bases in frame from the first base. Library preparation was by the immunoSEQ multiplex PCR assay. TCRdb re-hosts the immuneACCESS table, in-frame sequences only. Its copies lack some clones; in the studies checked, an unresolved V gene accounts for under half of them, and the cause for the rest is not known. The table for this sample lists roughly 120,000 clones; more than 85% of them were counted only once. The top ten hold about 2.5% of the sample.

The sequenced material came from blood. The V gene is TRBV7-9 and the J gene is TRBJ2-3; matching of 6 bases hints at TRBD1 as the D gene. The sequence came from a man aged 30-40 years in good health. The CDR3 amino acid sequence is: CASSLAGASTDTQYF. The DNA sequence is TGTGCCAGCAGCTTAGCGGGGGCTAGCACAGATACGCAGTATTTT.